This T cell receptor beta chain was identified during a study of blood T cell repertoires in COVID-19. About the study: Collection of acute and convalescent COVID-19 samples took place in the United States, Italy and Spain. The cDNA or gDNA used as material had been derived from T cells, B-cell-depleted T cells, or PBMCs.

The CDR3 has 9 amino acids. CDR1 and CDR2 from the germline V gene are WNHNN and SYGVQD (reference sequence). The germline V and J ends were trimmed by 8 bases and 3 bases, with 2 bases remaining between them. This clone was counted only a few times. Source study methods: Using reference gene primer amplification, nucleated cell counts were estimated. Using immunoSEQ multiplex PCR, the repertoire was profiled, and TCRdb retains in-frame clones only, with some absent. V, J and clone size reflect that table, while D and trimming were determined from the DNA. The repertoire includes roughly 84,000 clones, 85% of them detected once, and about a sixth sits in the top ten.

This receptor was identified in an elderly man with active or convalescent COVID-19. Source material: peripheral blood. The V call is TRBV10-1, the J call TRBJ2-7; no clear D. For the CDR3, the DNA is TGCGCCAGCCTCTACGAGCAGTACGTC. Encoded protein: CASLYEQYV.